Presented here are 2 T cell receptor beta chains from one specimen sequenced in a study of beta chain features in type 1 diabetes. The isolated RNA, all of it, was reverse transcribed, so expressed TCRB transcripts were what got sequenced. Method: immunoSEQ multiplex PCR; TCRdb's copy keeps in-frame clones and lacks some. Counted here are around 350,000 clones, approximately 12% occurring once; the ten biggest clones make up roughly 0.015%. The sequencing sample was made of naive CD4+ T cells from blood. Receptors originate from a man aged 18-30 years in good health.

Only a few counts were recorded for this clone. This chain uses TRBV7-2 with TRBJ2-7, with D perhaps TRBD1 (6 bases). V was trimmed by 10 bases and J by 0 bases, leaving 19 bases between them. This CDR3 is built from 15 residues. CDR1 SGHTA and CDR2 FQGNSA come from the germline V gene. As DNA, the CDR3 is TGTGCCACACAGAGGTCGGCAGGGGACTCCTACGAGCAGTACTTC. Translation gives CATQRSAGDSYEQYF.

In its sample, this clone was seen a few times. The chain joins TRBV5-6 to TRBJ2-1; 10 bases line up with TRBD2. Germline V CDR1 and CDR2: SGHDT, YYEEEE. The V segment lost 4 bases and the J segment 7 bases; nucleotides outside the gene matches: 8. The CDR3 sequence is 15 residues long. The CDR3 region is CASSLSGGRPNEQFF. CDR3 bases: TGTGCCAGCAGCCTTAGCGGGGGGCGTCCGAATGAGCAGTTCTTC.